This T cell receptor beta chain was captured by sequencing in a study of lymphopenia after photon versus proton radiotherapy. Measured with immunoSEQ multiplex PCR; TCRdb has only the in-frame clones, and not every one. The sample holds about 12,000 clones, around 89% seen once. The CDR3 loop spans 16 amino acids. The J segment lost 4 bases and the V segment lost 3 bases, leaving 12 bases of the junction unmatched. The germline V gene encodes CDR1 GTSNPN and CDR2 SVGIG (reference sequence). The rearrangement links TRBV30 to TRBJ1-5, with 7 bases matching TRBD1. This sequence was found in a man aged 60 to 75 with pancreatic cancer. The sequencing used peripheral blood, collected from a patient treated with proton-based radiotherapy. The CDR3 nucleotides read TGTGCCTGGAGCGTCCAGAAAAGGGACAGAAATCAGCCCCAGCATTTT. It is translated as CAWSVQKRDRNQPQHF.